The rows below give T cell receptor beta chains drawn from one sample of a study of blood T cell repertoires in COVID-19. Assay used: immunoSEQ multiplex PCR; TCRdb lists only in-frame clones, some missing. This table has under 300,000 clones, over 80% appearing once. Sequencing input: peripheral blood. These receptors were taken from a man in his 60s who had recovered from COVID-19. Both conserved end residues are part of each CDR3. Each record gives: D gene, V gene, clone size, J gene, CDR3 protein, CDR3 DNA. The D gene is left open where the match is weak. Expanded clones are given a class, and other clones once, few, many or no size at all.

D: TRBD1; V: TRBV18; size: -; J: TRBJ2-5; CDR3: CASSPGQGETQYF; DNA: TGTGCCAGCTCACCGGGACAGGGGGAGACCCAGTACTTC
D: -; V: TRBV21-1; size: -; J: TRBJ2-1; CDR3: CASSKGRLASSYNEQFF; DNA: TGTGCCAGCAGCAAAGGGAGACTAGCTAGCTCCTACAATGAGCAGTTCTTC
D: TRBD1; V: TRBV4-2; size: once; J: TRBJ1-6; CDR3: CASSQDSGGGSPLHF; DNA: TGTGCCAGCAGCCAAGATTCAGGGGGCGGTTCACCCCTCCACTTT
D: TRBD1; V: TRBV5-4; size: -; J: TRBJ2-3; CDR3: CASSLGQGWDTQYF; DNA: TGTGCCAGCAGCTTGGGACAGGGTTGGGATACGCAGTATTTT
D: -; V: TRBV9; size: -; J: TRBJ2-2; CDR3: CASSVATGWTGELFF; DNA: TGTGCCAGCAGCGTAGCAACAGGGTGGACCGGGGAGCTGTTTTTT
D: TRBD2; V: TRBV5-1; size: -; J: TRBJ2-3; CDR3: CASSLVLAGVDTQYF; DNA: TGCGCCAGCAGCTTGGTCCTAGCGGGGGTGGATACGCAGTATTTT
D: -; V: TRBV7-9; size: -; J: TRBJ2-5; CDR3: CASSLDGVSQETQYF; DNA: TGTGCCAGCAGCTTAGACGGGGTTTCCCAAGAGACCCAGTACTTC
D: -; V: TRBV5-1; size: -; J: TRBJ2-5; CDR3: CASSGTEGETQYF; DNA: TGCGCCAGCAGCGGGACTGAAGGAGAGACCCAGTACTTC
D: -; V: TRBV7-9; size: -; J: TRBJ1-4; CDR3: CASSSNPGEKLFF; DNA: TGTGCCAGCAGCTCCAACCCGGGTGAAAAACTGTTTTTT
D: TRBD1; V: TRBV27; size: -; J: TRBJ1-4; CDR3: CASSGRGRGDEKLFF; DNA: TGTGCCAGCAGCGGCAGGGGGCGAGGGGATGAAAAACTGTTTTTT
D: -; V: TRBV14; size: -; J: TRBJ2-5; CDR3: CASSQGVSPAVETQYF; DNA: TGTGCCAGCAGCCAAGGTGTAAGTCCCGCGGTGGAGACCCAGTACTTC
D: -; V: TRBV5-4; size: once; J: TRBJ2-7; CDR3: CASSLAQKDSSYF; DNA: TGTGCCAGCAGCTTGGCCCAGAAGGATAGCTCTTACTTC
D: -; V: TRBV15; size: -; J: TRBJ2-3; CDR3: CATSRGRGTGTDTQYF; DNA: TGTGCCACCAGCAGAGGGCGCGGGACCGGCACAGATACGCAGTATTTT
D: TRBD1; V: TRBV5-8; size: -; J: TRBJ2-1; CDR3: CASSLGTGIDEQFF; DNA: TGTGCCAGCAGCTTGGGGACAGGGATCGATGAGCAGTTCTTC
D: -; V: TRBV15; size: once; J: TRBJ1-5; CDR3: CATSRDFTYGNQPQHF; DNA: TGTGCCACCAGCAGAGATTTTACTTACGGGAATCAGCCCCAGCATTTT
D: -; V: TRBV28; size: -; J: TRBJ1-2; CDR3: CASRLQGSNYGYTF; DNA: TGTGCCAGCAGGCTCCAGGGATCCAACTATGGCTACACCTTC
D: TRBD1; V: TRBV2; size: -; J: TRBJ1-5; CDR3: CASTKTGLDQPQHF; DNA: TGTGCCAGCACCAAGACAGGGTTGGATCAGCCCCAGCATTTT
D: -; V: TRBV27; size: -; J: TRBJ2-2; CDR3: CASSQSGTNTGELFF; DNA: TGTGCCAGCAGTCAATCCGGGACGAACACCGGGGAGCTGTTTTTT
D: TRBD1; V: TRBV19; size: -; J: TRBJ1-6; CDR3: CASSIGGDRVRSPLHF; DNA: TGTGCCAGTAGTATTGGCGGTGACAGGGTCCGTTCACCCCTCCACTTT
D: -; V: TRBV6-6; size: -; J: TRBJ1-3; CDR3: CATQPGGTGNTIYF; DNA: TGTGCCACCCAACCCGGGGGGACTGGAAACACCATATATTTT
D: -; V: TRBV6-4; size: -; J: TRBJ2-3; CDR3: CASSDGGATDTQYF; DNA: TGTGCCAGCAGTGACGGGGGGGCCACAGATACGCAGTATTTT
D: -; V: TRBV5-4; size: -; J: TRBJ2-3; CDR3: CASSFGQAPFTDTQYF; DNA: TGTGCCAGCAGCTTCGGCCAGGCGCCTTTCACAGATACGCAGTATTTT
D: -; V: TRBV3-1/TRBV3-2; size: -; J: TRBJ2-7; CDR3: CASSQEPAGLYNYEQYF; DNA: TGTGCCAGCAGCCAAGAACCGGCTGGACTATATAATTACGAGCAGTACTTC
D: -; V: TRBV6-5; size: -; J: TRBJ2-3; CDR3: CASSHPSGSTDTQYF; DNA: TGTGCCAGCAGTCACCCAAGCGGCAGCACAGATACGCAGTATTTT
D: -; V: TRBV27; size: -; J: TRBJ2-1; CDR3: CASRQRSSYNEQFF; DNA: TGTGCCAGCAGGCAGAGGTCCTCCTACAATGAGCAGTTCTTC
D: TRBD1; V: TRBV6-4; size: -; J: TRBJ1-5; CDR3: CASSDSVGTGKNQPQHF; DNA: TGTGCCAGCAGTGACTCGGTGGGGACAGGGAAGAATCAGCCCCAGCATTTT
D: TRBD2; V: TRBV7-2; size: -; J: TRBJ2-1; CDR3: CASSLHGGAIPNEQFF; DNA: TGTGCCAGCAGCCTCCACGGGGGGGCCATCCCCAATGAGCAGTTCTTC
D: TRBD1; V: TRBV6-2/TRBV6-3; size: few; J: TRBJ2-2; CDR3: CASSRQGADTGELFF; DNA: TGTGCCAGCAGTAGACAGGGGGCAGACACCGGGGAGCTGTTTTTT